The entry below describes one TCR beta chain. Its matching antigen is unknown. The sample comes from a study of vaccination and CD4 T cells after COVID-19. The wider study: Either the Pfizer-BioNTech BNT162b2 or Moderna mRNA-1273 vaccine was given as two doses.

Treatment here: roughly 11-day PBMC culture with coronavirus spike peptide pools or control peptides (ViraFEST assay). Researchers reported culturing 2 million to 2.5 million PBMCs per well with about 9.4 IU/ml IL-2 and roughly 9.8 ug/ml peptide pools. Medium was half-exchanged with fresh IL-2 medium on days 3 and 7. Cultured CD4+ T cell DNA underwent sequencing with the Oncomine TCR Beta short-read assay. The source of extracted genomic DNA was cultured CD4+ T cells. TCRdb reanalysed the PCR reads using MiXCR and keeps one entry per CDR3 protein. The sample lists about 14,000 distinct CDR3 sequences, roughly 43% seen once, with about a sixth in the top ten. The sequenced sample consisted of cultured CD4+ T cells from blood. This receptor was obtained from a human donor with COVID-19.

The CDR3 DNA is TGTGCCAGCAGCACCTACAGGGGAAGGGATCTGCCCCAGCATTTT. Translation gives CASSTYRGRDLPQHF. This chain links TRBV5-8 with TRBJ1-5, with TRBD1 matching 7 bases. The CDR3 length is 15 residues. From germline, CDR1 is SGHTS and CDR2 YDEGEE. With 4 bases clipped from V and 9 bases from J, the junction kept 13 bases outside the gene matches.